The 6 T cell receptor beta chains below come from one sample, sequenced in a study of blood T cell repertoires in COVID-19. TCRdb's copy holds only in-frame clones and misses some; the assay was immunoSEQ multiplex PCR. The profile shows 55,000 to 75,000 clones, approximately 89% of them singletons. The sample was peripheral blood. These receptors all stem from a human donor in a cohort sampled during active COVID-19.

V gene TRBV7-9 combines with J gene TRBJ1-4; a possible D gene is TRBD1 (5 bases). This CDR3 is 18 amino acids long. V lost 6 bases, J lost 1 base, and 21 bases lay in between. Germline CDR1 and CDR2: SEHNR and FQNEAQ (reference sequence). The CDR3 protein is CASRPNHRTRGTNEKLFF. CDR3 sequence (DNA): TGTGCCAGCAGACCAAACCACAGGACCCGCGGAACTAATGAAAAACTGTTTTTT.

This chain joins TRBV28 and TRBJ1-2; D may be TRBD1 (6 bases). V lost 5 bases and J 2 bases, leaving 12 bases between the germline ends. CDR3 length: 14 residues. Per the germline V gene, CDR1 is MDHEN and CDR2 is SYDVKM. This CDR3 reads CASSESTGNYGYTF. CDR3 nucleotide sequence: TGTGCCAGCAGTGAATCTACAGGGAACTATGGCTACACCTTC.

The chain couples TRBV19 to TRBJ2-2; no firm D call. The CDR3 runs to 13 residues. V gave up 5 bases and J gave up 4 bases, with 8 bases separating them. The germline V gene has CDR1 LNHDA and CDR2 SQIVND (reference sequence). Written as DNA, the CDR3 is TGTGCCAGTAGTTCCGCGGCCACCGGGGAGCTGTTTTTT. Translation: CASSSAATGELFF.

This chain connects TRBV7-8 to TRBJ1-2; TRBD1 might be the D (6 bases). Germline V gene lookup returns CDR1 SGHVS and CDR2 FQNEAQ. The CDR3 spans 17 residues. V was cut by 1 base and J by 4 bases, with 19 bases left in between. The CDR3 DNA sequence: TGTGCCAGCAGCTTAGGTAGACAGGCAACATCTGTCTATGGCTACACCTTC. It specifies CASSLGRQATSVYGYTF.

The chain is built from TRBV7-2 and TRBJ2-7; TRBD1 is a possible D gene (6 bases). The CDR3 length is 14 residues. The germline V and J ends were trimmed by 1 base and 12 bases, with 19 bases remaining between them. Germline assignment: CDR1 SGHTA and CDR2 FQGNSA. The CDR3 region has the DNA TGTGCCAGCAGCTTAGTTAGGACAGCGCCCGCCTCGTACTTC. This gives the protein CASSLVRTAPASYF. Complete variable domain (other parts from reference TRBV7-2 and TRBJ2-7): GAGVSQSPSNKVTEKGKDVELRCDPISGHTALYWYRQSLGQGLEFLIYFQGNSAPDKSGLPSDRFSAERTGGSVSTLTIQRTQQEDSAVYLCASSLVRTAPASYFGPGTRLTVT.

The J gene is TRBJ1-1, the V gene TRBV19; 8 bases are shared with TRBD1. The CDR3 length is 17 residues. The germline CDR1 and CDR2 sequences are LNHDA and SQIVND (reference sequence). V was clipped by 3 bases and J by 4 bases; unmatched bases: 13. As DNA, the CDR3 is TGTGCCAGTAGTATGATCCAGGGGGCTGAGGGAAGCACTGAAGCTTTCTTT. Translating it yields CASSMIQGAEGSTEAFF.